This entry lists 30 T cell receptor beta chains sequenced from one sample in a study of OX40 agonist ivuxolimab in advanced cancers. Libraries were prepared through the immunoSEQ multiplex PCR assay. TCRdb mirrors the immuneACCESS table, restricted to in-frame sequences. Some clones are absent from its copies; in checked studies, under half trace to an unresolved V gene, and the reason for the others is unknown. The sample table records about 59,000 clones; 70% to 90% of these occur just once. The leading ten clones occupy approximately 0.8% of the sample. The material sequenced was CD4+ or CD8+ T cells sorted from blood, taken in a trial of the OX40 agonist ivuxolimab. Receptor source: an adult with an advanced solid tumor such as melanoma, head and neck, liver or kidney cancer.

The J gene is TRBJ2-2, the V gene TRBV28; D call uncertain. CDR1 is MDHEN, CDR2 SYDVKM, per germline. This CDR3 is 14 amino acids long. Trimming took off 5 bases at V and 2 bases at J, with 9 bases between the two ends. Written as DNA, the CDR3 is TGTGCCAGCAGTCCACTGCATAACACCGGGGAGCTGTTTTTT. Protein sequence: CASSPLHNTGELFF.

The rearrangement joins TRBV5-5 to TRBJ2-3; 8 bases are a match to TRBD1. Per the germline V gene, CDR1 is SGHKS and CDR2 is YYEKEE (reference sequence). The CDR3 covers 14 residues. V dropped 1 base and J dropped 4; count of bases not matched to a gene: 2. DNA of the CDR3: TGTGCCAGCAGCTTGATGACAGGGGCAGATACGCAGTATTTT. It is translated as CASSLMTGADTQYF.

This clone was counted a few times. CDR3 amino acids: CASRAGNTGELFF. CDR3 nucleotide sequence: TGTGCCAGTAGGGCAGGCAACACCGGGGAGCTGTTTTTT. The chain has TRBV9 and TRBJ2-2; the D is unclear. Germline values: CDR1 SGDLS, CDR2 YYNGEE. CDR3 length equals 13 residues. Trimming stripped 8 bases from V and 2 bases from J, with 10 bases between.

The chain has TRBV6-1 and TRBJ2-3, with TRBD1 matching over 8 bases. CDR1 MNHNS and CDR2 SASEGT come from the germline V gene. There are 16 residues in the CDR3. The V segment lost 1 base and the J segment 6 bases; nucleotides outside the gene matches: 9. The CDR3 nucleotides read TGTGCCAGCAGTGAAGAGGAGACAGGGGCTCTTGATACGCAGTATTTT. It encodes CASSEEETGALDTQYF.

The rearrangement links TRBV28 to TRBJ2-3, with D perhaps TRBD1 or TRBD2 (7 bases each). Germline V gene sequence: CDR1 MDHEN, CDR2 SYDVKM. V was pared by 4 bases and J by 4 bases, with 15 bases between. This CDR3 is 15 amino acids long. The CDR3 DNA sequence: TGTGCCAGCAGTTATCCAGGGGGGGTTGCAGATACGCAGTATTTT. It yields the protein CASSYPGGVADTQYF. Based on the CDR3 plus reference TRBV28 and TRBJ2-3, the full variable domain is DVKVTQSSRYLVKRTGEKVFLECVQDMDHENMFWYRQDPGLGLRLIYFSYDVKMKEKGDIPEGYSVSREKKERFSLILESASTNQTSMYLCASSYPGGVADTQYFGPGTRLTVL.

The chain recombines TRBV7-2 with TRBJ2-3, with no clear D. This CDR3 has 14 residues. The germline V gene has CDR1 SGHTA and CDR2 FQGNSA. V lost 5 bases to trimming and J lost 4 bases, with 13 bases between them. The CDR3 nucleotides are TGTGCCAGCAGCCCGAGTCGAAGCGCAGATACGCAGTATTTT. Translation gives CASSPSRSADTQYF.

The CDR3 loop is CASSVSGATGNTIYF. In DNA, the CDR3 is TGTGCCAGCAGTGTTTCGGGGGCAACTGGAAACACCATATATTTT. The chain recombines TRBV2 with TRBJ1-3, with D maybe TRBD1 (6 bases). The V and J ends lost 4 bases and 2 bases respectively, with 12 bases between them. The germline gives CDR1 SNHLY, CDR2 FYNNEI. This CDR3 contains 15 residues.

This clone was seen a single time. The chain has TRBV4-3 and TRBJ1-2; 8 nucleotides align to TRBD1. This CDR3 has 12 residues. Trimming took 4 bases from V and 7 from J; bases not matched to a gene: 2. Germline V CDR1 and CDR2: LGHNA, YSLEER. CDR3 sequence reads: CASSRQGSGYTF. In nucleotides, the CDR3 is TGCGCCAGCAGCCGACAGGGGAGTGGCTACACCTTC.

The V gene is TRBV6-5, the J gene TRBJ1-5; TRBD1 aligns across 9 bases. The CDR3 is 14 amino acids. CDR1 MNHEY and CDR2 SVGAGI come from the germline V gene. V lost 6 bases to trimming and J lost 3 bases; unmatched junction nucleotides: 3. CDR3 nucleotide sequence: TGTGCCAGCAGCAGGACAGGGGACAATCAGCCCCAGCATTTT. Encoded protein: CASSRTGDNQPQHF.

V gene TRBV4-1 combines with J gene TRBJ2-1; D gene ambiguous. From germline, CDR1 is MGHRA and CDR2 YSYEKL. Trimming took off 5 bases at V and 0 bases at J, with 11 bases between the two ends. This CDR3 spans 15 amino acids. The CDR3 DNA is TGCGCCAGCAGCGATGCGGCTCGCTCCTACAATGAGCAGTTCTTC. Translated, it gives CASSDAARSYNEQFF.

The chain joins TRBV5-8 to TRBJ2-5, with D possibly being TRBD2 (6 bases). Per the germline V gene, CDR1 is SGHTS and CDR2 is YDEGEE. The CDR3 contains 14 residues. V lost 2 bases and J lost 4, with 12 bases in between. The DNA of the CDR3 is TGTGCCAGCAGCTTCGGAGGGAAACGAGAGACCCAGTACTTC. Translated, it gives CASSFGGKRETQYF. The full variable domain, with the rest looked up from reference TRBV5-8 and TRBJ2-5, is EAGVTQSPTHLIKTRGQQATLRCSPISGHTSVYWYQQALGLGLQFLLWYDEGEERNRGNFPPRFSGRQFPNYSSELNVNALELEDSALYLCASSFGGKRETQYFGPGTRLLVL.

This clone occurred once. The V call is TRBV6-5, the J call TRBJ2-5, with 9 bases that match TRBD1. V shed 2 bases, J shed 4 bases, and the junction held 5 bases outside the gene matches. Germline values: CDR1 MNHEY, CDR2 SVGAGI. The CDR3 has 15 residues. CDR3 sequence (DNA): TGTGCCAGCAGTTACACGGGACAGGGCGCAGAGACCCAGTACTTC. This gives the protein CASSYTGQGAETQYF.

The CDR3, as DNA: TGTGCCAGCACCCCAGCGACAGTAACCTACGAGCAGTACTTC. The encoded protein is CASTPATVTYEQYF. This chain uses TRBV28 with TRBJ2-7, with D maybe TRBD1 (5 bases). V lost 7 bases and J 2 bases, leaving 15 bases between the germline ends. CDR1 is MDHEN and CDR2 is SYDVKM in the germline V gene. This CDR3 spans 14 amino acids.

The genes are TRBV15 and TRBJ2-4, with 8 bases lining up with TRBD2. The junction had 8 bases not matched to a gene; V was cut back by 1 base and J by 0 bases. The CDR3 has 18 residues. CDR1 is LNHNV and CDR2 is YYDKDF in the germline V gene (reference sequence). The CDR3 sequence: CATSRVPARGVAKNIQYF. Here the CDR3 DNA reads TGTGCCACCAGCAGAGTTCCGGCGCGGGGGGTAGCCAAAAACATTCAGTACTTC.

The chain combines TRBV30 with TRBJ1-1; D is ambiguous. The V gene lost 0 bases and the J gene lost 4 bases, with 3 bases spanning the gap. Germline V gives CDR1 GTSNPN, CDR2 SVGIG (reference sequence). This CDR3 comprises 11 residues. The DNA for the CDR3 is TGTGCCTGGAGTGTACCCACTGAAGCTTTCTTT. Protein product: CAWSVPTEAFF.

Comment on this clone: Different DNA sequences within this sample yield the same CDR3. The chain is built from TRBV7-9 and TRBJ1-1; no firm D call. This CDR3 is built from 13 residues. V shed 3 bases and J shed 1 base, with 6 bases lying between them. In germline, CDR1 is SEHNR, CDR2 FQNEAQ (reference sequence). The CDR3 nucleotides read TGTGCCAGCAGCTTTCAGGAGAACACTGAAGCTTTCTTT. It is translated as CASSFQENTEAFF.

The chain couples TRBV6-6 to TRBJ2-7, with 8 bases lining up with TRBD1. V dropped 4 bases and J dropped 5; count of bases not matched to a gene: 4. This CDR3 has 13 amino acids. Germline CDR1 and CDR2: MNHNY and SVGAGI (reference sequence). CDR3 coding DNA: TGTGCCAGCAGTTGGACAGGGAAACACGAGCAGTACTTC. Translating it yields CASSWTGKHEQYF.

CDR3 bases: TGTGCCAGCAGCTTGACGGGAGCAGTCGAGCAGTACTTC. It yields the protein CASSLTGAVEQYF. The chain couples TRBV7-3 to TRBJ2-7, with a weak D call TRBD2 (6 bases). Germline values: CDR1 SGHTA, CDR2 FQGTGA. V dropped 3 bases and J dropped 6 bases, with 12 bases sitting between them. This CDR3 spans 13 amino acids.

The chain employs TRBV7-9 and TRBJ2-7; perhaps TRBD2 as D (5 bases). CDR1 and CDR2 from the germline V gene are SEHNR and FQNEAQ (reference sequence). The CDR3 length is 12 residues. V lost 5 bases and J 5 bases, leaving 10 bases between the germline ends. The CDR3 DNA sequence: TGTGCCAGCAGCGATACTAGTAACGAGCAGTACTTC. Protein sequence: CASSDTSNEQYF.

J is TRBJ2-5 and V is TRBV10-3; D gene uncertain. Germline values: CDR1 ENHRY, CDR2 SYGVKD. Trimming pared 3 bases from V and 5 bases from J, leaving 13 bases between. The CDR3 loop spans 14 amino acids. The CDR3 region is CAISESTLGETQYF. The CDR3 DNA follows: TGTGCCATCAGTGAAAGTACCCTGGGGGAGACCCAGTACTTC.

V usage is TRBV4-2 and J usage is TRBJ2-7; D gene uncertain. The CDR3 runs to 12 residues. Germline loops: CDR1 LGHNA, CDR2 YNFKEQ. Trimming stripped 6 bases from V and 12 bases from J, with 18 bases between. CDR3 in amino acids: CASRPSGSRLYF. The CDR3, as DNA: TGTGCCAGCAGGCCAAGTGGTTCCCGGCTGTACTTC.

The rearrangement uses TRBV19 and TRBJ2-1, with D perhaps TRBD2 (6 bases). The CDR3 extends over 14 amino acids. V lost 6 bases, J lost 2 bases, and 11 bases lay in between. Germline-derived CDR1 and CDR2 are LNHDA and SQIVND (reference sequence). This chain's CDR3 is CASRWGGTYNEQFF. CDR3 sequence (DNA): TGTGCCAGTAGATGGGGCGGGACCTACAATGAGCAGTTCTTC.

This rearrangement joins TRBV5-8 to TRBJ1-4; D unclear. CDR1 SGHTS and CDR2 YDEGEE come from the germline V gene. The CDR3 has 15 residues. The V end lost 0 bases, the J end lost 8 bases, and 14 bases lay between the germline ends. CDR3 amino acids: CASSLDRAPGEKLFF. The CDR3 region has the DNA TGTGCCAGCAGCTTGGATAGGGCCCCTGGGGAAAAACTGTTTTTT.

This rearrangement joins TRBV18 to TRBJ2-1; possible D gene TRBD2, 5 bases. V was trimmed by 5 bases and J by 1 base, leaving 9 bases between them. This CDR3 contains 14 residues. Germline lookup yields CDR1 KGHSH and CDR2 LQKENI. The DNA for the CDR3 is TGTGCCAGCTCAAAAAGGGAGTCCTACAATGAGCAGTTCTTC. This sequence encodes CASSKRESYNEQFF.

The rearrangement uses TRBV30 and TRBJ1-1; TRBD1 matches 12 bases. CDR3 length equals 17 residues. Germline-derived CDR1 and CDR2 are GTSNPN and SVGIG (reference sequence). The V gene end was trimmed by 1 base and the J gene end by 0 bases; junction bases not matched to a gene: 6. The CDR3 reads CAWSESWDRGLNTEAFF. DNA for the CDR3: TGTGCCTGGAGTGAAAGCTGGGACAGGGGGCTGAACACTGAAGCTTTCTTT.

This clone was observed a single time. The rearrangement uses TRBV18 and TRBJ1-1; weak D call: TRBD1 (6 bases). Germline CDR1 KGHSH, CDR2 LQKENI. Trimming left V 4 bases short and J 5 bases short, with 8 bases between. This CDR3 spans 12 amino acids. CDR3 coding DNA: TGTGCCAGCTCACAGAGGGGGACTGAAGCTTTCTTT. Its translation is CASSQRGTEAFF.

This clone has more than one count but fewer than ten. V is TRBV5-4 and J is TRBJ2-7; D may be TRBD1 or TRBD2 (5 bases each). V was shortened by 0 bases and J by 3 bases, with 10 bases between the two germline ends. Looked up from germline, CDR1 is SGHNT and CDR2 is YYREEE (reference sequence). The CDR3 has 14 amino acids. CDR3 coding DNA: TGTGCCAGCAGCTTGGGAGGGGTCCGCTACGAGCAGTACTTC. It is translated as CASSLGGVRYEQYF.

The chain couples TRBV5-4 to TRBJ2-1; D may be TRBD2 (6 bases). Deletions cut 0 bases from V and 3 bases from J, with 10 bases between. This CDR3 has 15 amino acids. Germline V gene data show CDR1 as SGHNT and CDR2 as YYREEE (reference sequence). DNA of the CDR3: TGTGCCAGCAGCTTGGATAGCGGCCTCTACAATGAGCAGTTCTTC. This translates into CASSLDSGLYNEQFF.

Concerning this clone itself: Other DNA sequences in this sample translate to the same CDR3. The CDR3 protein is CASSLEETQYF. Written as DNA, the CDR3 is TGCGCCAGCAGCTTGGAGGAGACCCAGTACTTC. The chain recombines TRBV5-1 with TRBJ2-5, with D unclear. Germline V gene sequence: CDR1 SGHRS, CDR2 YFSETQ. This CDR3 has 11 residues. Deletions cut 0 bases from V and 5 bases from J, with 2 bases between.

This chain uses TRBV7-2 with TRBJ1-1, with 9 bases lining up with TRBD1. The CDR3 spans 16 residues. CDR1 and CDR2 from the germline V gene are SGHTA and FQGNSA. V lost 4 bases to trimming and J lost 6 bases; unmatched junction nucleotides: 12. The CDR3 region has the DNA TGTGCCAGCAGCTGGAGGGGACAGGGTCTTGGGGCTGAAGCTTTCTTT. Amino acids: CASSWRGQGLGAEAFF.